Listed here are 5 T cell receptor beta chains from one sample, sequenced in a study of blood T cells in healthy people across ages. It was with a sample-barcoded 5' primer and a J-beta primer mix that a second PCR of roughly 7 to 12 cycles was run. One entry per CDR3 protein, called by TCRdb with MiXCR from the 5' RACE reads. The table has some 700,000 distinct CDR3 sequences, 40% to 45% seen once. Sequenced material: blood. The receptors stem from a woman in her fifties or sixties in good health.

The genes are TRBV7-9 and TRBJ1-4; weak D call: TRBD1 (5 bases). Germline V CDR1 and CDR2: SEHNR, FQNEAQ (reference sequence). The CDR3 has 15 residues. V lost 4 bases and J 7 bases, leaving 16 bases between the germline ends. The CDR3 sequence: CASSYGTLRGEKLFF. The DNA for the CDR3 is TGTGCCAGCAGCTACGGGACCCTTCGCGGTGAAAAACTGTTTTTT.

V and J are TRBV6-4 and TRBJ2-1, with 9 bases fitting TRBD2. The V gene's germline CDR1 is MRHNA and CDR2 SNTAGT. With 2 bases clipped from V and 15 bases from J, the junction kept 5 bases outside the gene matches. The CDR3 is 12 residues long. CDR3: CASSDIGLAPFF. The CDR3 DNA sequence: TGTGCCAGCAGTGACATAGGACTAGCGCCGTTCTTC.

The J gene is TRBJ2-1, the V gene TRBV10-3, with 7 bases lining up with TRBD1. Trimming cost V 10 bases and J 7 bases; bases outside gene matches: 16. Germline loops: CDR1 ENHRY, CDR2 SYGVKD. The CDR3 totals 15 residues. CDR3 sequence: CATALTRTGENEQFF. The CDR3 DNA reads TGTGCCACCGCCCTGACCAGAACAGGGGAGAATGAGCAGTTCTTC.

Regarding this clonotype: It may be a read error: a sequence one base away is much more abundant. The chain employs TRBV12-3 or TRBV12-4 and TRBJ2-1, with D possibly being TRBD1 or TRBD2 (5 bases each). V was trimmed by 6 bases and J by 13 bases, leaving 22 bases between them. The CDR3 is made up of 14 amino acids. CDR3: CASRYSSRRETQFF. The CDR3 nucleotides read TGTGCCAGCAGATATAGTAGCCGCAGGGAGACCCAGTTCTTC.

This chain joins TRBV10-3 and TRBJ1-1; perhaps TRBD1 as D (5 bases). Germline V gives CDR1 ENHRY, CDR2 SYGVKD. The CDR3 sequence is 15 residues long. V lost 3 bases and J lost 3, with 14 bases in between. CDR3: CAISERGGMDTEAFF. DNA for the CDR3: TGTGCCATCAGTGAAAGGGGAGGAATGGACACTGAAGCTTTCTTT.